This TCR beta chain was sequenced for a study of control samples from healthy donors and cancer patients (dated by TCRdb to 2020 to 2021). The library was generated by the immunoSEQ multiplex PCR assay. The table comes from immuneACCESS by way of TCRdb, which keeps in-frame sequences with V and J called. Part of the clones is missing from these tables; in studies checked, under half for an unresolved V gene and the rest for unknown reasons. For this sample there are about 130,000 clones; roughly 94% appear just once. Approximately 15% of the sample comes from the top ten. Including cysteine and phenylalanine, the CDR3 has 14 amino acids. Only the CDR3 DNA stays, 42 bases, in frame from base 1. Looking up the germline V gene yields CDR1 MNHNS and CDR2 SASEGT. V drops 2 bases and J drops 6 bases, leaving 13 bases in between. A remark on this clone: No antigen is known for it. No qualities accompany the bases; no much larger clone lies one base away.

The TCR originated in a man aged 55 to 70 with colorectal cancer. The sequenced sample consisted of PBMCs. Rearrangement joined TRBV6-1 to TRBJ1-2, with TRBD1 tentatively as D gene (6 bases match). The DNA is TGTGCCAGCAGTGAACGGGGGCACAGGGATGGCTACACCTTC. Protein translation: CASSERGHRDGYTF.